This T cell receptor (beta chain) was sequenced in a study of T-cell memory formation after mild COVID-19. Turning to the study itself: The two donors had largely donor-specific TCR clusters.

About this clonotype itself: What it binds is unknown.

One entry per CDR3 protein results from TCRdb running MiXCR on the 5' RACE reads. Here the sample spans about half a million distinct CDR3 sequences, around a sixth being singletons. Study results and caveats: Memory cells collected pre-infection included some clones that later responded, suggesting cross-reactive memory joined. For contracting clones, CD4+ ones sat mainly in CM and EM, CD8+ in EMRA. Among clones contracting day 15 to 85, CD4/CD8 was balanced, whereas later expanders leaned CD4+.

The V and J ends lost 5 bases and 5 bases respectively, with 13 bases between them. CDR3 size: 15 residues. Germline V gene data show CDR1 as SGHVS and CDR2 as FQNEAQ. The sequenced sample was PBMCs or a T cell subset sorted from them (not recorded which). The receptor was derived from an adult woman who had mild COVID-19 (a few samples of this study predate the infection). Cell type and time point are not known. The genes are TRBV7-8 and TRBJ1-6; D might be TRBD1 (5 bases). Here the CDR3 DNA reads TGTGCCAGCAGCACCCAGACAGCGAATAATTCACCCCTCCACTTT. Residues: CASSTQTANNSPLHF.